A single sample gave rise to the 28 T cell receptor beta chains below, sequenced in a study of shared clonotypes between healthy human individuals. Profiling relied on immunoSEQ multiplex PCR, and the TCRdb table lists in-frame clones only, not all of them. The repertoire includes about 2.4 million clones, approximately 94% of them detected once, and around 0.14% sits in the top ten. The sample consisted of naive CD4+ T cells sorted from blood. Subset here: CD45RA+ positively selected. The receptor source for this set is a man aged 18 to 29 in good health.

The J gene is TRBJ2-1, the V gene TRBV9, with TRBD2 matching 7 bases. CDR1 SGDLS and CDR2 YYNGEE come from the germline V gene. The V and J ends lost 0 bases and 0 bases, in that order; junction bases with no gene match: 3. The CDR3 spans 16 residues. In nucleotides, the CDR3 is TGTGCCAGCAGCGTAGTGGCGGGGGTCTCCTACAATGAGCAGTTCTTC. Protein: CASSVVAGVSYNEQFF.

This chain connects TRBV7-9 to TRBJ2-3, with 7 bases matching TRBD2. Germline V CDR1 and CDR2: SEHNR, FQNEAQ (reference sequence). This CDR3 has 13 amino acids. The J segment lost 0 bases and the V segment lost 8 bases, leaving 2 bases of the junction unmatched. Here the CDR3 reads CASGGGSTDTQYF. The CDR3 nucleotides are TGTGCCAGCGGGGGGGGAAGCACAGATACGCAGTATTTT.

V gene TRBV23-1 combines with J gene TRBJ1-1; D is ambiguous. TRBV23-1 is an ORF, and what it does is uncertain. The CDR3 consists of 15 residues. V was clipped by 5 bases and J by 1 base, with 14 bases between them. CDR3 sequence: CASSNFGSGNTEAFF. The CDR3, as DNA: TGCGCCAGCAGTAACTTTGGGTCGGGGAACACTGAAGCTTTCTTT.

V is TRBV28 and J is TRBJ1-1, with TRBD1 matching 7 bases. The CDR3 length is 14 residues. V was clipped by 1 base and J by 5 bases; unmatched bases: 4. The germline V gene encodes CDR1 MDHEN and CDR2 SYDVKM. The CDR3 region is CASSLSQGKTEAFF. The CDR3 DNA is TGTGCCAGCAGTTTATCACAGGGGAAGACTGAAGCTTTCTTT. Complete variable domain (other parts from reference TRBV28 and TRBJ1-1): DVKVTQSSRYLVKRTGEKVFLECVQDMDHENMFWYRQDPGLGLRLIYFSYDVKMKEKGDIPEGYSVSREKKERFSLILESASTNQTSMYLCASSLSQGKTEAFFGQGTRLTVV.

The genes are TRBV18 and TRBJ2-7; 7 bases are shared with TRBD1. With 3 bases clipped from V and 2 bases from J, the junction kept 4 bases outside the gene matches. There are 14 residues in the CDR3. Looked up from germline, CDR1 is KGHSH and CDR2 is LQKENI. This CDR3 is CASSPGQPTYEQYF. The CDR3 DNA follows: TGTGCCAGCTCACCGGGACAGCCGACCTACGAGCAGTACTTC.

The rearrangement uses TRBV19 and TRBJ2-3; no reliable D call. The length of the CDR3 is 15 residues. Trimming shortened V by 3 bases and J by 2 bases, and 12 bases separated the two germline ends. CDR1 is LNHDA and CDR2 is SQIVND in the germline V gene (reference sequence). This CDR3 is CASSIPVTLTDTQYF. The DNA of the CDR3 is TGTGCCAGTAGTATTCCGGTGACCCTCACAGATACGCAGTATTTT.

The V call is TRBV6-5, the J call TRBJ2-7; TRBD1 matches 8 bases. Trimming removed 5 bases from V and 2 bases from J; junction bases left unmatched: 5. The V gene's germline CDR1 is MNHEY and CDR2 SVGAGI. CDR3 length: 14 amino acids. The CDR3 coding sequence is TGTGCCAGCAGTCGGACAGGGAACGCCTACGAGCAGTACTTC. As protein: CASSRTGNAYEQYF.

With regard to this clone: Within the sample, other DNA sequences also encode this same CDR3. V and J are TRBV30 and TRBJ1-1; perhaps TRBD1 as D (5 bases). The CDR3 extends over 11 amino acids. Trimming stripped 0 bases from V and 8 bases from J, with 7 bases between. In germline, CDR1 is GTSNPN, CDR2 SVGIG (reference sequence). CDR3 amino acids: CAWSVGGEAFF. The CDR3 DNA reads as TGTGCCTGGAGTGTGGGGGGGGAAGCTTTCTTT.

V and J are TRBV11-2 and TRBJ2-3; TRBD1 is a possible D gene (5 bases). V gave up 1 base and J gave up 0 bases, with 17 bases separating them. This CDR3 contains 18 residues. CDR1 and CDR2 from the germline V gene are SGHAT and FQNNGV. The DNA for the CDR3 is TGTGCCAGCAGCTTAGCGGGCAGGGTATCGTCTAGCACAGATACGCAGTATTTT. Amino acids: CASSLAGRVSSSTDTQYF.

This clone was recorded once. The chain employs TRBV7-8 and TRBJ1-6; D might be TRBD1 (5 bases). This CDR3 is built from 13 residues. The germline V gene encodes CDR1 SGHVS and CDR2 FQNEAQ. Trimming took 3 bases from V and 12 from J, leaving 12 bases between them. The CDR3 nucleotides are TGTGCCAGCAGCTTCTCCCCAGGGAAACCCCTCCACTTT. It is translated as CASSFSPGKPLHF.

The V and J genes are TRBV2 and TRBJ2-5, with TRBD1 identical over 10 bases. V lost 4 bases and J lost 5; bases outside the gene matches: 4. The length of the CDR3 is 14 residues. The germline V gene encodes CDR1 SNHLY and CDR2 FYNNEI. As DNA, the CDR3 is TGTGCCAGCAGTGGTGGGACAGGGGAGGAGACCCAGTACTTC. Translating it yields CASSGGTGEETQYF.

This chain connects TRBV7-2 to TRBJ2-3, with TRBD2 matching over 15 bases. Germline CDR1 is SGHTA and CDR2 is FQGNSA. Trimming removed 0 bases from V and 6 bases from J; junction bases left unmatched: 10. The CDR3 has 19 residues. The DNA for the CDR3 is TGTGCCAGCAGCTTAGCCTTTGGGGGGACTAGCGGGAGGTATGATACGCAGTATTTT. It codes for CASSLAFGGTSGRYDTQYF.

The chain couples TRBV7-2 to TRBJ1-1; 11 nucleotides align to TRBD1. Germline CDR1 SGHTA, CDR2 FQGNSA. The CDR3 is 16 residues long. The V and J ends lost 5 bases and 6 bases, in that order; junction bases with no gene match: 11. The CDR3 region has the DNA TGTGCCAGCAGCCTCGGACAGGGGGCTGGGTTATCTGAAGCTTTCTTT. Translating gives CASSLGQGAGLSEAFF.

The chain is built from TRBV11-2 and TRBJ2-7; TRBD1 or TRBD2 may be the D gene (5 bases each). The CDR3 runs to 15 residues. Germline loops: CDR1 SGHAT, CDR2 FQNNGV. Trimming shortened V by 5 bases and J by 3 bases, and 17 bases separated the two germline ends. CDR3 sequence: CASSPRRDGLYEQYF. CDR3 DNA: TGTGCCAGCAGCCCGCGCCGGGACGGACTCTACGAGCAGTACTTC.

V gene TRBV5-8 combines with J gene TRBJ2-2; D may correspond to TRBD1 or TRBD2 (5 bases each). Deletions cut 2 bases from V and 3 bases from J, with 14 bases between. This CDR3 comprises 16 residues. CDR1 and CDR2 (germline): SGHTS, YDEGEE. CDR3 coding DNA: TGTGCCAGCAGCTTAGGGGATGGCGGGCACACCGGGGAGCTGTTTTTT. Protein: CASSLGDGGHTGELFF.

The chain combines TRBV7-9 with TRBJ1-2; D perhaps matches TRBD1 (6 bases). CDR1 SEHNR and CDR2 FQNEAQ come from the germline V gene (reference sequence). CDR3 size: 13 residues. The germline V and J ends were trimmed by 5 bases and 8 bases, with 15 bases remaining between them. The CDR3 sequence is CASSVLTGHGYTF. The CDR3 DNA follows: TGTGCCAGCAGCGTACTTACAGGGCACGGCTACACCTTC.

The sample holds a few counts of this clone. The CDR3 coding sequence is TGTGCCAGTAGTATTCGGGATGAGCAGTTCTTC. Encoded protein: CASSIRDEQFF. The chain uses TRBV19 and TRBJ2-1; D remains ambiguous. The germline V and J ends were trimmed by 3 bases and 8 bases, with 5 bases remaining between them. Germline CDR1 is LNHDA and CDR2 is SQIVND (reference sequence). This CDR3 spans 11 amino acids.

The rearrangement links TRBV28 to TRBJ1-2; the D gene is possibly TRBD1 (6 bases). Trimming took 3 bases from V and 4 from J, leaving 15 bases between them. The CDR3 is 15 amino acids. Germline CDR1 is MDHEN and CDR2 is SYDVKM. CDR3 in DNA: TGTGCCAGCAGTTTTTCCGACAGGAATTCCTATGGCTACACCTTC. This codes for CASSFSDRNSYGYTF.

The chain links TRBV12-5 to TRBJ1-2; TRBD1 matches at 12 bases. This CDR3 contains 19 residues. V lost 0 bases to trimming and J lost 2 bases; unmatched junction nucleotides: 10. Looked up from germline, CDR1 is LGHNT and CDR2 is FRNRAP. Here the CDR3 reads CASGLVLGTGGPINYGYTF. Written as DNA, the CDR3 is TGTGCTAGTGGTTTGGTACTCGGGACAGGGGGCCCCATCAACTATGGCTACACCTTC. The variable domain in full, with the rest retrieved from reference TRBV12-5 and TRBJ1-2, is DARVTQTPRHKVTEMGQEVTMRCQPILGHNTVFWYRQTMMQGLELLAYFRNRAPLDDSGMPKDRFSAEMPDATLATLKIQPSEPRDSAVYFCASGLVLGTGGPINYGYTFGSGTRLTVV.

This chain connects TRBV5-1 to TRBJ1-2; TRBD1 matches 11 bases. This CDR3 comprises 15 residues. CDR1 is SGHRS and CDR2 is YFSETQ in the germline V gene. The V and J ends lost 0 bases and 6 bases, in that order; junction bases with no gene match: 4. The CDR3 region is CASSLEGTGGNGYTF. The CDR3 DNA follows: TGCGCCAGCAGCTTGGAGGGGACAGGGGGTAATGGCTACACCTTC.

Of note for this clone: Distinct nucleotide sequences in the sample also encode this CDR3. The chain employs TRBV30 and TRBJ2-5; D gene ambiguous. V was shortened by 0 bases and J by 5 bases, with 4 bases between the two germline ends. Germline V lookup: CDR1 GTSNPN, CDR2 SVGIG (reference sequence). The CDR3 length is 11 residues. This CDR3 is CAWSVAETQYF. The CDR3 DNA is TGTGCCTGGAGTGTGGCGGAGACCCAGTACTTC.

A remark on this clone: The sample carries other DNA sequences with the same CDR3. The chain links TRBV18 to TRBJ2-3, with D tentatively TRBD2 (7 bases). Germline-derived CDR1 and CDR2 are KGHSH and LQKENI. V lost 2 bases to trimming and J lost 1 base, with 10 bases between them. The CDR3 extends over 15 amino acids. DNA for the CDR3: TGTGCCAGCTCACCAGGGGGGGCCGGCACAGATACGCAGTATTTT. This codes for CASSPGGAGTDTQYF. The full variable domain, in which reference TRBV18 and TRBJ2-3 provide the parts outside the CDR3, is NAGVMQNPRHLVRRRGQEARLRCSPMKGHSHVYWYRQLPEEGLKFMVYLQKENIIDESGMPKERFSAEFPKEGPSILRIQQVVRGDSAAYFCASSPGGAGTDTQYFGPGTRLTVL.

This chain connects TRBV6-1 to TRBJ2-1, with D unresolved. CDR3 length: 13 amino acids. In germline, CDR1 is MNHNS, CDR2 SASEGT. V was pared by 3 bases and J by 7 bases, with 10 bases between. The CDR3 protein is CASSDPPPNEQFF. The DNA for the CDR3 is TGTGCCAGCAGTGACCCTCCCCCAAATGAGCAGTTCTTC.

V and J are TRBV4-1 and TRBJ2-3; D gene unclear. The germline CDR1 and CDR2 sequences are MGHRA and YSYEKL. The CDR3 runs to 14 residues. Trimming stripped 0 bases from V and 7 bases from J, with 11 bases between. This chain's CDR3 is CASSQEEGRNTQYF. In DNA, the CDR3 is TGCGCCAGCAGCCAAGAGGAAGGTCGCAATACGCAGTATTTT.

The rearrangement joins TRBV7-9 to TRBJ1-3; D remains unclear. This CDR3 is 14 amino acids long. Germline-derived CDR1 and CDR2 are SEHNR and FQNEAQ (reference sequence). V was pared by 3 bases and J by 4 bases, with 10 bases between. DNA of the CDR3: TGTGCCAGCAGCTTCCCCTCCCCAGGAAACACCATATATTTT. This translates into CASSFPSPGNTIYF.

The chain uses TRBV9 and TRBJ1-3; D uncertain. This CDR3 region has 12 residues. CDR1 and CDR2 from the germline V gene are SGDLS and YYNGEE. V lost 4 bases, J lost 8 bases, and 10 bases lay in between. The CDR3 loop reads CASSRVEDTIYF. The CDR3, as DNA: TGTGCCAGCAGCCGAGTGGAGGACACCATATATTTT.

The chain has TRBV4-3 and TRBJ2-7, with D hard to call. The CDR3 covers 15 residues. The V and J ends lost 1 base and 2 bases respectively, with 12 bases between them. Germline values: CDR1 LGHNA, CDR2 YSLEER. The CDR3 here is CASSQGNSLTYEQYF. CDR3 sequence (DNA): TGCGCCAGCAGCCAAGGGAACAGTCTTACCTACGAGCAGTACTTC.

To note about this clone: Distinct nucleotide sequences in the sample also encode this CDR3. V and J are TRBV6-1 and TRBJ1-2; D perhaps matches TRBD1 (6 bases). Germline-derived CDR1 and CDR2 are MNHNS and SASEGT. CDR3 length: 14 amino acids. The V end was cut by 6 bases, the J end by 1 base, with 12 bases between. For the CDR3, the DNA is TGTGCCAGCAGGGGGGACACCTTTAACTATGGCTACACCTTC. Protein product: CASRGDTFNYGYTF.